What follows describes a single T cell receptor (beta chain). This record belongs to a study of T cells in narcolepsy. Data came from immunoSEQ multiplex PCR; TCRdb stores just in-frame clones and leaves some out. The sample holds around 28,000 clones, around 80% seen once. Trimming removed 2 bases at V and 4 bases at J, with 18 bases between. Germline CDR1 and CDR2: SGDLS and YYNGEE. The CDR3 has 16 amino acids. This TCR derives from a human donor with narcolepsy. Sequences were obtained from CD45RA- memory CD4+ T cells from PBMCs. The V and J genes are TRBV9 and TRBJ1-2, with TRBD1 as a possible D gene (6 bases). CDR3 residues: CASSVGGAGSGYGYTF. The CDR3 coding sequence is TGTGCCAGCAGCGTCGGGGGGGCAGGGAGCGGCTATGGCTACACCTTC. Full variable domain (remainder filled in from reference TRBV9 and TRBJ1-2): DSGVTQTPKHLITATGQRVTLRCSPRSGDLSVYWYQQSLDQGLQFLIQYYNGEERAKGNILERFSAQQFPDLHSELNLSSLELGDSALYFCASSVGGAGSGYGYTFGSGTRLTVV.